This T cell receptor (beta chain) stems from a study of blood T cell repertoires in COVID-19. In the source study's methods: By means of reference gene primer amplification, nucleated cell counts were estimated. Using immunoSEQ multiplex PCR, the repertoire was profiled, and TCRdb retains in-frame clones only, with some absent. D and trimming come from the DNA, and the V and J calls and clone size come from that table. The data hold 400,000 or so clones, with approximately 90% observed a single time. The TCR comes from a man aged 18 to 29 with COVID-19, enrolled during active disease. The sequencing input was peripheral blood.

CDR3 region: CSASTGGDETQYF. CDR3 sequence (DNA): TGCAGTGCTAGTACAGGGGGGGACGAGACCCAGTACTTC. The chain uses TRBV20-1 and TRBJ2-5, with a possible D match to TRBD1 (8 bases). The CDR3 totals 13 residues. The germline V gene has CDR1 DFQATT and CDR2 SNEGSKA (reference sequence). Trimming shortened V by 3 bases and J by 5 bases, and 13 bases separated the two germline ends.